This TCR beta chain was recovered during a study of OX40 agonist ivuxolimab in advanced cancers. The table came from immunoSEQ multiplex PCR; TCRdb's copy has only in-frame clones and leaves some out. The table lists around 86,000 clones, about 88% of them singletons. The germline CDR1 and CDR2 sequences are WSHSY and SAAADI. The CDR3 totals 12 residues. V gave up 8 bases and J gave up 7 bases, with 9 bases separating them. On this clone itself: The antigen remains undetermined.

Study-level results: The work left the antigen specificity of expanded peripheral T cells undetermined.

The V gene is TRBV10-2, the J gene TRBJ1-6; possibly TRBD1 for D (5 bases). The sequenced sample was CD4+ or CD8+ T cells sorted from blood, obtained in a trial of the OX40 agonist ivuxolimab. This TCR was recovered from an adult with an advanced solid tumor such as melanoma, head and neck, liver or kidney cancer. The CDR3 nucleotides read TGCGCCAGCGGGACGGCAAATTCACCCCTCCACTTT. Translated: CASGTANSPLHF.